The clone carrying this TCR beta chain has a count of ten or more. Its specificity is not known. Amplification of TCR beta CDR3 regions used RNA as the template. The HTBI set primed first-round TCR CDR3 RT-PCR. A single record per CDR3 protein comes from TCRdb applying MiXCR to the multiplex PCR reads. The sample shows about 610,000 distinct CDR3 sequences, over 12% of them seen only once. These data originate in a study of T cells in Graves' hyperthyroidism and ophthalmopathy. On the study more broadly: Peripheral blood was collected at initial diagnosis, before any treatment. The study, taken as a whole, reports: Stable hyperthyroidism was separated from ophthalmopathy by a model based on 13 V-J features.

Patients with uncontrolled infections, other autoimmune diseases, pregnancy or lactation were excluded. Used for diagnoses were clinical symptoms, serum thyroxine and TRAb, thyroid ultrasound and orbital computed tomography. V lost 8 bases and J 1 base, leaving 11 bases between the germline ends. Germline values: CDR1 MNHEY, CDR2 SVGEGT. This CDR3 comprises 14 residues. Sequenced material: blood. This clonotype was sampled from a woman in her thirties or forties with Graves' ophthalmopathy. The rearrangement uses TRBV6-2 or TRBV6-3 and TRBJ2-2; D remains ambiguous. Written as DNA, the CDR3 is TGTGCCAGCCTACCGGATCTGAACACCGGGGAGCTGTTTTTT. Translated, it gives CASLPDLNTGELFF.